This TCR beta chain was obtained from a study of OX40 agonist ivuxolimab in advanced cancers. With V trimmed by 8 bases and J by 7 bases, 13 bases remained unmatched. The CDR3 is made up of 15 amino acids. Germline-derived CDR1 and CDR2 are LNHDA and SQIVND (reference sequence). Repertoires were generated with immunoSEQ multiplex PCR, while TCRdb's copy carries only in-frame clones and drops some. The sample yields about 120,000 clones, over 75% seen once. The chain uses TRBV19 and TRBJ2-2; 7 nucleotides line up with TRBD1. The clonotype comes from an adult with an advanced solid tumor such as melanoma, head and neck, liver or kidney cancer. The sample here was CD4+ or CD8+ T cells sorted from blood, taken in a trial of the OX40 agonist ivuxolimab. In DNA, the CDR3 is TGTGCCAGTGGGGAAGAGGGGGCGAGGATCGGGGAGCTGTTTTTT. As protein: CASGEEGARIGELFF.